This T cell receptor (beta chain) emerged from a study of human T cells and chemical hapten exposure. As for the study in general: Patients were given diphenylcyclopropenone on the scalp weekly across the roughly 25-week study. Study-level findings and limits: Once DPC sensitization occurred, TCRs above 1 in 1000 frequency showed no change. The donor cohort had alopecia, so its immune response may not match that of healthy people.

This clonotype was counted only a few times. Antigen: not known. The library tagged individual cDNA molecules with unique molecular identifiers. TCRdb fed the reads into MiXCR, producing one record per CDR3 protein. The sample consists of 2,500 to 3,000 distinct CDR3 sequences, 46% of them appearing once. Germline V lookup: CDR1 SGHTA, CDR2 FQGNSA. This CDR3 is built from 17 residues. The V end lost 1 base, the J end lost 1 base, and 15 bases lay between the germline ends. Treatment here: therapeutic diphenylcyclopropenone sensitization with weekly scalp DPC. Donation of samples came from alopecia patients who were 18 to 70 years old and suitable for DPC.

The sample was whole blood, taken before DPC sensitization or 2, 6, or about 24 weeks after (not recorded which). The chain links TRBV7-2 to TRBJ2-3; TRBD1 is a possible D gene (6 bases). The TCR sequence derives from an adult with alopecia areata. Some clones in this sample may be carry-over from other donors' samples. This table probably holds off-target reads from a library built for another chain. The CDR3 DNA reads TGTGCCAGCAGCTTAGACAGGGCCTTGCGGGGCACAGATACGCAGTATTTT. As protein: CASSLDRALRGTDTQYF. The full variable domain, completed using reference TRBV7-2 and TRBJ2-3, is GAGVSQSPSNKVTEKGKDVELRCDPISGHTALYWYRQSLGQGLEFLIYFQGNSAPDKSGLPSDRFSAERTGGSVSTLTIQRTQQEDSAVYLCASSLDRALRGTDTQYFGPGTRLTVL.